The text below deals with one TCR beta chain. This sample was included in a study of T cells after yellow fever vaccination. The overall study: Fractions low in cell number were prepared with SMART-Seq v4 Ultra Low Input.

V gave up 3 bases and J gave up 5 bases, with 13 bases separating them. This CDR3 spans 14 amino acids. The V gene's germline CDR1 is ENHRY and CDR2 SYGVKD. Template switching by 5'RACE produced TCR cDNA, adding a universal primer site and UMIs. Each CDR3 protein is one row after TCRdb ran MiXCR on the 5' RACE reads. The sample lists 350,000 to 450,000 distinct CDR3 sequences, 18% occurring once. This clonotype originated in a man younger than 35 who received the YFV17D yellow fever vaccine. The sample in question was PBMCs, obtained before the yellow fever booster vaccination. The V call is TRBV10-3, the J call TRBJ1-1, with a weak D call TRBD1 (5 bases). CDR3 protein: CAISDLYGGTEAFF. For the CDR3, the DNA is TGTGCCATCAGTGATCTTTACGGGGGTACTGAAGCTTTCTTT.